These 30 T cell receptor beta chains were all obtained from the same sample, sequenced in a study of blood T cell repertoires in COVID-19. The protocol was immunoSEQ multiplex PCR, while the TCRdb copy is restricted to in-frame clones and leaves out a portion. Of 62,000 or so clones listed, roughly 82% were seen once; the top ten hold less than 6%. Source material: peripheral blood. These receptors all come from a human donor in a cohort sampled during active COVID-19.

The V gene is TRBV11-3, the J gene TRBJ2-1, with 9 bases identical to TRBD2. V lost 5 bases and J lost 4; bases outside the gene matches: 3. The length of the CDR3 is 14 residues. The germline gives CDR1 SGHNT, CDR2 YENEEA. The CDR3 reads CASSVAGEYNEQFF. The CDR3 DNA reads as TGTGCCAGCAGCGTAGCGGGGGAATACAATGAGCAGTTCTTC. Full variable domain (remainder filled in from reference TRBV11-3 and TRBJ2-1): EAGVVQSPRYKIIEKKQPVAFWCNPISGHNTLYWYLQNLGQGPELLIRYENEEAVDDSQLPKDRFSAERLKGVDSTLKIQPAELGDSAVYLCASSVAGEYNEQFFGPGTRLTVL.

This sequence joins TRBV18 and TRBJ2-7; 7 bases map to TRBD1. Germline CDR1 reads KGHSH; CDR2 reads LQKENI. With 0 bases clipped from V and 3 bases from J, the junction kept 2 bases outside the gene matches. The CDR3 spans 14 residues. CDR3 in DNA: TGTGCCAGCTCACCACCGGGACAGAACTACGAGCAGTACTTC. This encodes CASSPPGQNYEQYF. The entire variable domain, with the rest obtained from reference TRBV18 and TRBJ2-7, is as follows: NAGVMQNPRHLVRRRGQEARLRCSPMKGHSHVYWYRQLPEEGLKFMVYLQKENIIDESGMPKERFSAEFPKEGPSILRIQQVVRGDSAAYFCASSPPGQNYEQYFGPGTRLTVT.

This clone showed up just a few times. CDR3 in DNA: TGTGCCAGCAGCTTTGGACAGGAAACAGCCTACGAGCAGTACTTC. This codes for CASSFGQETAYEQYF. The chain uses TRBV7-6 and TRBJ2-7; 7 bases are a match to TRBD1. Germline CDR1 reads SGHVS; CDR2 reads FNYEAQ. With V trimmed by 3 bases and J by 2 bases, 7 bases remained unmatched. The CDR3 has 15 amino acids.

The chain uses TRBV6-5 and TRBJ1-2, with 7 bases aligning to TRBD1. This CDR3 is built from 15 residues. From germline, CDR1 is MNHEY and CDR2 SVGAGI. The junction had 3 bases not matched to a gene; V was cut back by 0 bases and J by 2 bases. CDR3 sequence reads: CASSYSSGGNYGYTF. In DNA, the CDR3 is TGTGCCAGCAGTTACTCGTCAGGGGGAAACTATGGCTACACCTTC.

The chain recombines TRBV6-5 with TRBJ2-3, with 7 bases fitting TRBD1. Germline loops: CDR1 MNHEY, CDR2 SVGAGI. Trimming cost V 9 bases and J 2 bases; bases outside gene matches: 8. The CDR3 is 14 residues long. The CDR3 spells CASCRGPNTDTQYF. The CDR3 bases are TGTGCCAGTTGTAGGGGGCCAAACACAGATACGCAGTATTTT.

The CDR3 nucleotides are TGTGCCAGCAGCCAAGAGGAGCAGGGCCCGAGGGGGGAGCTGTTTTTT. Its translation: CASSQEEQGPRGELFF. The gene calls are TRBV14 and TRBJ2-2; possible D gene TRBD1, 5 bases. Trimming removed 0 bases at V and 8 bases at J, with 16 bases between. Germline values: CDR1 SGHDN, CDR2 FVKESK. There are 16 residues in the CDR3.

The genes are TRBV4-2 and TRBJ2-3, with TRBD2 as a possible D gene (5 bases). The germline V gene has CDR1 LGHNA and CDR2 YNFKEQ. Trimming took 4 bases from V and 5 from J, leaving 10 bases between them. The CDR3 extends over 13 amino acids. The CDR3 loop reads CASSRESGDTQYF. The CDR3 DNA reads TGTGCCAGCAGCCGGGAAAGCGGAGATACGCAGTATTTT.

This sequence joins TRBV7-9 and TRBJ1-4; D is perhaps TRBD1 (6 bases). The CDR3 is 15 residues long. Germline V lookup: CDR1 SEHNR, CDR2 FQNEAQ (reference sequence). Trimming took off 7 bases at V and 5 bases at J, with 17 bases between the two ends. This CDR3 is CASKLSRTENEKLFF. CDR3 nucleotides: TGTGCCAGCAAGCTCTCTAGGACAGAGAATGAAAAACTGTTTTTT.

The V and J genes are TRBV2 and TRBJ2-1, with TRBD2 identical over 9 bases. Germline CDR1 and CDR2: SNHLY and FYNNEI. This CDR3 contains 15 residues. J was trimmed by 5 bases and V by 2 bases; bases with no gene match: 4. CDR3 coding DNA: TGTGCCAGCAGTGAAAGGCGGGGGGGGGACAATGAGCAGTTCTTC. Translated, it gives CASSERRGGDNEQFF.

The V and J genes are TRBV29-1 and TRBJ2-7, with D perhaps matching TRBD2 (6 bases). CDR1 and CDR2 from the germline V gene are SQVTM and ANQGSEA. Trimming took 6 bases from V and 3 from J, leaving 18 bases between them. The CDR3 runs to 14 residues. The DNA of the CDR3 is TGCAGCGTAAATGAAGGCGGGACGTTCTACGAGCAGTACTTC. Its protein is CSVNEGGTFYEQYF.

This rearrangement joins TRBV2 to TRBJ2-7; tentative D call: TRBD1 (6 bases). The germline V gene encodes CDR1 SNHLY and CDR2 FYNNEI. Trimming removed 4 bases from V and 5 bases from J, with 18 bases in between. This CDR3 is built from 15 residues. The CDR3 is CASSGGFGGSDEQYF. In nucleotides, the CDR3 is TGTGCCAGCAGTGGGGGATTTGGGGGCTCGGACGAGCAGTACTTC.

V and J are TRBV30 and TRBJ2-7; the D gene is possibly TRBD2 (5 bases). CDR1 and CDR2 from the germline V gene are GTSNPN and SVGIG (reference sequence). Trimming removed 5 bases from V and 2 bases from J, with 16 bases in between. This CDR3 is 14 amino acids long. The CDR3 spells CAWRQRASTYEQYF. CDR3 coding DNA: TGTGCCTGGCGCCAGAGGGCCAGTACCTACGAGCAGTACTTC.

This clone has just one count. The CDR3 bases are TGTGCCAGCAGCTTCGGCGCGGGGGATTCTCAGCAGTACTTC. Translating it yields CASSFGAGDSQQYF. The J gene is TRBJ2-7, the V gene TRBV7-2, with 7 bases that match TRBD2. Germline V gene lookup returns CDR1 SGHTA and CDR2 FQGNSA. This CDR3 is built from 14 residues. The junction had 10 bases not matched to a gene; V was cut back by 3 bases and J by 8 bases.

This clone has only a few counts. The rearrangement uses TRBV5-4 and TRBJ1-6; D perhaps matches TRBD1 (5 bases). This CDR3 has 15 amino acids. Germline V gene lookup returns CDR1 SGHNT and CDR2 YYREEE (reference sequence). V lost 0 bases to trimming and J lost 8 bases, with 12 bases between them. The CDR3 loop is CASSLGSPGDSPLHF. The CDR3 DNA follows: TGTGCCAGCAGCTTGGGTTCTCCGGGGGATTCACCCCTCCACTTT.

The chain has TRBV28 and TRBJ2-3; 9 bases map to TRBD2. From germline, CDR1 is MDHEN and CDR2 SYDVKM. This CDR3 has 14 residues. V lost 7 bases to trimming and J lost 4 bases; unmatched junction nucleotides: 6. CDR3 residues: CASKSGGPPDTQYF. CDR3 DNA: TGTGCCAGCAAAAGCGGGGGGCCTCCAGATACGCAGTATTTT. The full variable domain, its missing parts supplied by reference TRBV28 and TRBJ2-3, is DVKVTQSSRYLVKRTGEKVFLECVQDMDHENMFWYRQDPGLGLRLIYFSYDVKMKEKGDIPEGYSVSREKKERFSLILESASTNQTSMYLCASKSGGPPDTQYFGPGTRLTVL.

CDR3 sequence reads: CASSKSGVGRTNYGYTF. Written as DNA, the CDR3 is TGTGCCAGTAGTAAATCAGGAGTGGGGCGGACTAACTATGGCTACACCTTC. The chain has TRBV19 and TRBJ1-2; D possibly corresponds to TRBD1 (5 bases). V lost 4 bases, J lost 0 bases, and 18 bases lay in between. Germline V CDR1 and CDR2: LNHDA, SQIVND (reference sequence). The CDR3 runs 17 residues.

This chain joins TRBV5-5 and TRBJ2-1; TRBD2 agrees at 8 bases. The CDR3 spans 15 residues. Germline values: CDR1 SGHKS, CDR2 YYEKEE (reference sequence). Trimming took 1 base from V and 7 from J; bases not matched to a gene: 7. CDR3: CASSLFSAGGNEQFF. CDR3 sequence (DNA): TGTGCCAGCAGCTTGTTCTCCGCGGGGGGTAATGAGCAGTTCTTC.

The chain combines TRBV3-1 (or the pseudogene TRBV3-2) with TRBJ2-7; 10 bases map to TRBD2. The CDR3 runs to 17 residues. Germline lookup yields CDR1 LGHDT and CDR2 YNNKEL (reference sequence). Trimming removed 5 bases from V and 2 bases from J; junction bases left unmatched: 12. The CDR3 here is CASSSGALAGYPYEQYF. The CDR3 DNA reads TGTGCCAGCAGCTCTGGAGCACTAGCGGGGTACCCCTACGAGCAGTACTTC.

The chain joins TRBV27 to TRBJ2-4; 7 nucleotides line up with TRBD1. Per the germline V gene, CDR1 is MNHEY and CDR2 is SMNVEV (reference sequence). The CDR3 sequence is 15 residues long. V was clipped by 7 bases and J by 6 bases; unmatched bases: 12. The CDR3 sequence is CASTRFGTDRNIQYF. The DNA for the CDR3 is TGTGCCAGCACTCGATTCGGGACAGATAGAAACATTCAGTACTTC.

This clone has a single count. The chain uses TRBV19 and TRBJ1-2, with 7 bases lining up with TRBD1. Trimming removed 5 bases from V and 8 bases from J; junction bases left unmatched: 8. CDR3 length: 13 amino acids. Germline loops: CDR1 LNHDA, CDR2 SQIVND (reference sequence). CDR3 protein: CASSARTGRGYTF. CDR3 sequence (DNA): TGTGCCAGTAGTGCCCGGACAGGTCGGGGCTACACCTTC.

V is TRBV5-1 and J is TRBJ1-5, with D unresolved. This CDR3 spans 13 amino acids. The V end lost 1 base, the J end lost 5 bases, and 7 bases lay between the germline ends. Germline CDR1 reads SGHRS; CDR2 reads YFSETQ. The CDR3, as DNA: TGCGCCAGCAGCTTGATCCCGGATCAGCCCCAGCATTTT. It yields the protein CASSLIPDQPQHF.

This chain uses TRBV6-5 with TRBJ1-5, with no clear D. The CDR3 is 15 residues long. The V gene lost 5 bases and the J gene lost 7 bases, with 18 bases spanning the gap. Per the germline V gene, CDR1 is MNHEY and CDR2 is SVGAGI. The CDR3 loop is CASSRLGDPEQPQHF. CDR3 coding DNA: TGTGCCAGCAGTCGCCTGGGAGACCCCGAGCAGCCCCAGCATTTT.

CDR3 sequence: CASSLTRTGVLETQYF. DNA of the CDR3: TGTGCCAGCAGTCTAACACGGACAGGGGTTTTGGAGACCCAGTACTTC. The chain has TRBV2 and TRBJ2-5, with 9 bases lining up with TRBD1. Germline V gene lookup returns CDR1 SNHLY and CDR2 FYNNEI. The junction had 12 bases not matched to a gene; V was cut back by 5 bases and J by 5 bases. This CDR3 has 16 residues.

The chain links TRBV3-1 (or the pseudogene TRBV3-2) to TRBJ2-1; D unresolved. The CDR3 is 14 amino acids. Germline V gene sequence: CDR1 LGHDT, CDR2 YNNKEL (reference sequence). The V end lost 3 bases, the J end lost 12 bases, and 18 bases lay between the germline ends. The CDR3 here is CASSHAQLSLAQFF. CDR3 sequence (DNA): TGTGCCAGCAGCCACGCCCAACTCTCTTTAGCGCAGTTCTTC.

This chain connects TRBV5-1 to TRBJ2-1; TRBD1 aligns across 7 bases. Losses at the gene ends were 0 bases for V and 5 bases for J; bases not matched to a gene: 5. The CDR3 is 15 residues long. The germline gives CDR1 SGHRS, CDR2 YFSETQ. The CDR3: CASSLGPGTDNEQFF. The CDR3 DNA is TGCGCCAGCAGCTTGGGCCCCGGGACAGACAATGAGCAGTTCTTC.

The J gene is TRBJ2-2, the V gene TRBV7-3; D is unclear. Trimming took 1 base from V and 0 from J, leaving 9 bases between them. Germline loops: CDR1 SGHTA, CDR2 FQGTGA. This CDR3 has 16 amino acids. The CDR3: CASSLKGGSNTGELFF. The CDR3 bases are TGTGCCAGCAGCTTAAAAGGCGGATCGAACACCGGGGAGCTGTTTTTT.

This sequence joins TRBV3-1 (or the pseudogene TRBV3-2) and TRBJ2-3, with 9 bases that match TRBD2. Germline trimming cut 0 bases from V and 1 base from J; bases unmatched to any gene: 2. Germline CDR1 and CDR2: LGHDT and YNNKEL (reference sequence). The CDR3 sequence is 16 residues long. CDR3 in amino acids: CASSQDLAGGTDTQYF. CDR3 nucleotides: TGTGCCAGCAGCCAAGATTTAGCGGGGGGCACAGATACGCAGTATTTT.

The chain links TRBV5-1 to TRBJ2-1; TRBD1 aligns across 12 bases. The CDR3 extends over 19 amino acids. Germline V gene data show CDR1 as SGHRS and CDR2 as YFSETQ. With 0 bases clipped from V and 0 bases from J, the junction kept 7 bases outside the gene matches. CDR3 bases: TGCGCCAGCAGCTTGGCCGGGACAGGGGGCTTTAGCTCCTACAATGAGCAGTTCTTC. Encoded protein: CASSLAGTGGFSSYNEQFF. The variable domain in full, with the rest retrieved from reference TRBV5-1 and TRBJ2-1, is KAGVTQTPRYLIKTRGQQVTLSCSPISGHRSVSWYQQTPGQGLQFLFEYFSETQRNKGNFPGRFSGRQFSNSRSEMNVSTLELGDSALYLCASSLAGTGGFSSYNEQFFGPGTRLTVL.

V usage is TRBV6-1 and J usage is TRBJ2-2; 10 bases agree with TRBD2. The length of the CDR3 is 14 residues. From germline, CDR1 is MNHNS and CDR2 SASEGT. The ends lost 3 bases at V and 8 bases at J; junction bases unmatched: 3. DNA of the CDR3: TGTGCCAGCAGTGAGCTACTAGCGGGGGGGGAGCTGTTTTTT. Its protein product is CASSELLAGGELFF.

The genes are TRBV4-1 and TRBJ1-1; possibly TRBD1 for D (6 bases). Germline V gives CDR1 MGHRA, CDR2 YSYEKL. The CDR3 extends over 15 amino acids. V was cut by 1 base and J by 0 bases, with 9 bases left in between. CDR3 sequence: CASSQVGQLNTEAFF. CDR3 coding DNA: TGCGCCAGCAGCCAAGTTGGACAGCTGAACACTGAAGCTTTCTTT.